The 28 T cell receptor beta chains presented below share a single source sample, sequenced in a study of metastatic and nonmetastatic thyroid tumors. Among the patients, none had received any treatment before thyroid surgery. TCRdb recomputed clones from the PCR reads via MiXCR. Altogether about 30,000 clones are present, 20% to 25% being singletons, with the ten largest covering about 8.9%. The sequenced sample consisted of blood. Every receptor here comes from a female donor with papillary thyroid cancer or a benign thyroid nodule (not recorded which). Some clones in this sample may be carry-over from other donors' samples.

The genes are TRBV20-1 and TRBJ2-2; a weak D match, TRBD1 (6 bases). The ends were cut back, 5 bases at V and 6 bases at J, with 10 bases in the middle. This CDR3 has 12 amino acids. Germline lookup yields CDR1 DFQATT and CDR2 SNEGSKA (reference sequence). The CDR3 here is CSAPRTAGELFF. In DNA, the CDR3 is TGCAGTGCTCCCCGGACAGCCGGGGAGCTGTTTTTT.

This clone was detected only a few times. A junction boundary mismatches the germline segment, possibly from a read error. The chain recombines TRBV28 with TRBJ2-7; D remains ambiguous. The CDR3 loop spans 10 amino acids. In germline, CDR1 is MDHEN, CDR2 SYDVKM. The DNA of the CDR3 is TGTGCCAACAGTGCCTACGATCAGTACTTC. This codes for CANSAYDQYF.

This clone was recorded at least ten times. V usage is TRBV7-2 and J usage is TRBJ2-5, with D possibly TRBD2 on 5 matching bases. The germline CDR1 and CDR2 sequences are SGHTA and FQGNSA. The CDR3 has 14 amino acids. Trimming pared 1 base from V and 4 bases from J, leaving 10 bases between. The CDR3 nucleotides read TGTGCCAGCAGCTTAGAGCGGTGGGGAGAGACCCAGTACTTC. Its translation: CASSLERWGETQYF.

This sequence joins TRBV4-1 and TRBJ1-4, with D hard to call. The CDR3 length is 14 residues. Between the trimmed V and J ends, which lost 0 bases and 11 bases, there was a span of 13 bases. Germline V lookup: CDR1 MGHRA, CDR2 YSYEKL. The CDR3 DNA reads TGCGCCAGCAGCCAAGAGTTGGTTATGGGGAAACTGTTTTTT. As protein: CASSQELVMGKLFF.

On this clone itself: One end of the junction varies from germline; a read error may be responsible. The V gene is TRBV7-8, the J gene TRBJ1-5; D is perhaps TRBD1 (6 bases). The CDR3 is 15 amino acids. The germline V gene has CDR1 SGHVS and CDR2 FQNEAQ. The CDR3 bases are TGTGCCAGAAGCTTAGGGGGGCAGGACCGGGAGACCCAGCATTTT. Its translation is CARSLGGQDRETQHF.

This clone was seen a few times. This chain connects TRBV6-1 to TRBJ1-5, with D possibly TRBD1 on 5 matching bases. The germline V and J ends were trimmed by 7 bases and 3 bases, with 10 bases remaining between them. This CDR3 has 13 amino acids. The V gene's germline CDR1 is MNHNS and CDR2 SASEGT. This CDR3 reads CASMGQVNQPQHF. CDR3 DNA: TGTGCCAGCATGGGGCAGGTCAATCAGCCCCAGCATTTT.

V gene TRBV3-1 combines with J gene TRBJ2-2; D may be TRBD2 (5 bases). The ends were cut back, 4 bases at V and 7 bases at J, with 10 bases in the middle. The CDR3 has 13 residues. CDR1 LGHDT and CDR2 YNNKEL come from the germline V gene (reference sequence). DNA for the CDR3: TGTGCCAGCAGCCGCGCACGGGGCGGGGAGCTGTTTTTT. Encoded protein: CASSRARGGELFF.

In its sample, this clone was seen many times. The chain uses TRBV29-1 and TRBJ2-5; no clear D. Trimming removed 5 bases from V and 1 base from J, with 8 bases in between. From germline, CDR1 is SQVTM and CDR2 ANQGSEA. The CDR3 is 12 residues long. The DNA of the CDR3 is TGCAGCGTTTGGGATAGCCAAGAGACCCAGTACTTC. As protein: CSVWDSQETQYF. Together with reference TRBV29-1 and TRBJ2-5, the CDR3 gives the full variable domain: SAVISQKPSRDICQRGTSLTIQCQVDSQVTMMFWYRQQPGQSLTLIATANQGSEATYESGFVIDKFPISRPNLTFSTLTVSNMSPEDSSIYLCSVWDSQETQYFGPGTRLLVL.

This clone has a count of ten or more. The chain links TRBV20-1 to TRBJ2-3; 7 nucleotides align to TRBD2. The CDR3 is 16 residues long. J lost 1 base, V lost 1 base, and 8 bases had no gene match. The germline V gene encodes CDR1 DFQATT and CDR2 SNEGSKA (reference sequence). For the CDR3, the DNA is TGCAGTGCTAGAGCCACAGGACTAGGTGGCACAGATACGCAGTATTTT. It translates to CSARATGLGGTDTQYF.

The rearrangement joins TRBV9 to TRBJ2-7; 7 nucleotides line up with TRBD1. V shed 2 bases and J 9 bases; nucleotides not matched to a gene: 11. Germline V lookup: CDR1 SGDLS, CDR2 YYNGEE. The CDR3 has 14 residues. The CDR3 loop reads CASSVETGSGGQYF. In DNA, the CDR3 is TGTGCCAGCAGCGTCGAGACAGGGTCTGGTGGGCAGTACTTC.

This clone has a handful of counts. The junction and the germline gene differ at one end; a read error may be behind it. The chain couples TRBV20-1 to TRBJ2-1; maybe TRBD2 (6 bases). Germline V CDR1 and CDR2: DFQATT, SNEGSKA (reference sequence). This CDR3 contains 14 residues. CDR3 sequence reads: CSAPRANGRNERFF. The CDR3 DNA follows: TGCAGTGCTCCCAGGGCTAACGGGAGAAATGAGCGGTTCTTC.

Remarks on this clone: A much bigger clone sits one base away, suggesting this may be a read error. J is TRBJ2-7 and V is TRBV20-1; the match to TRBD2 covers 7 bases. The CDR3 covers 14 residues. In germline, CDR1 is DFQATT, CDR2 SNEGSKA (reference sequence). CDR3 nucleotide sequence: TGCAGTGCTAGAGATTCCCCTAGCGGATACGAGCATTACTTC. Translating gives CSARDSPSGYEHYF.

The gene calls are TRBV6-2 or TRBV6-3 and TRBJ2-7; D ambiguous. The germline V gene has CDR1 MNHEY and CDR2 SVGEGT. Trimming shortened V by 6 bases and J by 7 bases, and 13 bases separated the two germline ends. This CDR3 has 12 amino acids. CDR3 DNA sequence: TGTGCCAGCAGGGTGGGCCCAATGGAGCAGTACTTC. Protein sequence: CASRVGPMEQYF.

This clone occurred many times. The V gene is TRBV30, the J gene TRBJ2-5; the match to TRBD2 covers 7 bases. This CDR3 contains 13 residues. Trimming at V came to 0 bases and at J to 4 bases, leaving 2 bases not matched to a gene. Germline V lookup: CDR1 GTSNPN, CDR2 SVGIG (reference sequence). Here the CDR3 reads CAWSVGRGETQYF. CDR3 coding DNA: TGTGCCTGGAGTGTAGGGAGGGGAGAGACCCAGTACTTC.

This clone was recorded at least ten times. The same CDR3 is also encoded by other DNA sequences in this sample. Here the CDR3 reads CASSHPTGRTSTDTQYF. CDR3 DNA: TGCGCCAGCAGCCATCCAACGGGGCGGACTAGCACAGATACGCAGTATTTT. This chain connects TRBV4-1 to TRBJ2-3; D may correspond to TRBD1 or TRBD2 (5 bases each). V lost 3 bases and J 0 bases, leaving 16 bases between the germline ends. CDR3 size: 17 residues. In germline, CDR1 is MGHRA, CDR2 YSYEKL.

CDR3 sequence (DNA): TGTGCCAGCAGTGAAAAACCCCTTCAGCCCCAGCATTTT. Encoded protein: CASSEKPLQPQHF. V usage is TRBV6-1 and J usage is TRBJ1-5; D unclear. The V gene's germline CDR1 is MNHNS and CDR2 SASEGT. V was trimmed by 2 bases and J by 6 bases, leaving 8 bases between them. The CDR3 is 13 amino acids.

This clone is medium-sized within its sample. This chain connects TRBV28 to TRBJ2-7; D possibly uses TRBD1 or TRBD2 (5 bases each). The CDR3 runs to 18 residues. V was pared by 6 bases and J by 7 bases, with 31 bases between. Germline CDR1 and CDR2: MDHEN and SYDVKM. CDR3 sequence: CASSPTPSLGTPWEEQYF. The CDR3, as DNA: TGTGCCAGCAGCCCCACCCCCTCCCTCGGGACCCCATGGGAGGAGCAGTACTTC.

The chain joins TRBV6-1 to TRBJ1-2; TRBD1 matches 7 bases. V lost 10 bases and J lost 7; bases outside the gene matches: 15. The germline V gene has CDR1 MNHNS and CDR2 SASEGT. There are 14 residues in the CDR3. CDR3 sequence (DNA): TGTGCCAACAGACAATTACAGGGGATAGTTGGCTACACCTTC. Residues: CANRQLQGIVGYTF.

Concerning this clone: This CDR3 is also generated by other DNA sequences in the sample. The chain employs TRBV20-1 and TRBJ2-7, with TRBD1 as a possible D gene (5 bases). V lost 3 bases, J lost 6 bases, and 15 bases lay in between. The germline V gene has CDR1 DFQATT and CDR2 SNEGSKA (reference sequence). This CDR3 has 13 amino acids. CDR3 residues: CSASGTGFGEQYF. CDR3 in DNA: TGCAGTGCTAGCGGTACAGGTTTTGGCGAGCAGTACTTC.

This clone has a count of ten or more. A single base separates this from a much larger clone, so it may be a read error. The chain carries TRBV6-1 and TRBJ2-7, with D unclear. The germline gives CDR1 MNHNS, CDR2 SASEGT. CDR3 length equals 13 residues. The ends were cut back, 2 bases at V and 5 bases at J, with 10 bases in the middle. CDR3 protein: CASSEIGPDEQYF. Written as DNA, the CDR3 is TGTGCCAGCAGTGAAATAGGGCCCGACGAGCAGTACTTC.

This clone was seen repeatedly, ten times or more. The chain has TRBV5-1 and TRBJ2-3, with 7 bases identical to TRBD2. Germline values: CDR1 SGHRS, CDR2 YFSETQ. This CDR3 contains 14 residues. The V segment lost 2 bases and the J segment 1 base; nucleotides outside the gene matches: 1. The CDR3 nucleotides read TGCGCCAGCAGCTTAGCGGGGCGCACAGATACGCAGTATTTT. Amino acids: CASSLAGRTDTQYF. Drawing the rest from reference TRBV5-1 and TRBJ2-3, the complete variable domain is KAGVTQTPRYLIKTRGQQVTLSCSPISGHRSVSWYQQTPGQGLQFLFEYFSETQRNKGNFPGRFSGRQFSNSRSEMNVSTLELGDSALYLCASSLAGRTDTQYFGPGTRLTVL.

This clone was recorded many times. The chain combines TRBV27 with TRBJ2-1, with 7 bases fitting TRBD1. The CDR3 length is 15 residues. Germline V gene sequence: CDR1 MNHEY, CDR2 SMNVEV (reference sequence). V lost 4 bases and J lost 0; bases outside the gene matches: 3. CDR3 DNA sequence: TGTGCCAGCAGTTCCCAGGGGGTCTCCTACAATGAGCAGTTCTTC. Protein: CASSSQGVSYNEQFF.

This clone is deemed medium-sized (0.01 to 0.1%). The V and J genes are TRBV20-1 and TRBJ2-7; no clear D gene. Germline V CDR1 and CDR2: DFQATT, SNEGSKA (reference sequence). The CDR3 runs 12 residues. V was clipped by 3 bases and J by 6 bases, with 12 bases between them. Here the CDR3 reads CSARRSGVEQYF. The DNA for the CDR3 is TGCAGTGCTAGGAGATCGGGTGTCGAGCAGTACTTC.

This clone has ten or more counts. V usage is TRBV6-1 and J usage is TRBJ1-5, with D perhaps TRBD1 (6 bases). Deletions cut 5 bases from V and 1 base from J, with 6 bases between. The CDR3 extends over 13 amino acids. Germline V gives CDR1 MNHNS, CDR2 SASEGT. The CDR3 nucleotides read TGTGCCAGCAGTACAGGGAGCAATCAGCCCCAGCATTTT. It specifies CASSTGSNQPQHF.

This clone was detected only once. CDR3 amino acids: CASSEAEGGRYNEQFF. The CDR3 nucleotides are TGTGCCAGCAGTGAAGCTGAGGGGGGCCGCTACAATGAGCAGTTCTTC. The J gene is TRBJ2-1, the V gene TRBV2; the D call may be TRBD1 or TRBD2 (6 bases each). This CDR3 comprises 16 residues. The germline V gene encodes CDR1 SNHLY and CDR2 FYNNEI. The V end lost 0 bases, the J end lost 3 bases, and 12 bases lay between the germline ends.

The table lists this clone with many counts. The chain uses TRBV9 and TRBJ1-4, with 10 bases matching TRBD1. The germline gives CDR1 SGDLS, CDR2 YYNGEE. V trimming: 3 bases; J trimming: 6 bases; junction bases outside the gene matches: 2. CDR3 length: 14 residues. The CDR3 bases are TGTGCCAGCAGCGGGACAGGGGGTTATGAAAAACTGTTTTTT. Translation: CASSGTGGYEKLFF.

Of note for this clone: The CDR3 ends on some other residue instead of the conserved phenylalanine or tryptophan, so this is likely a read error. The rearrangement uses TRBV20-1 and TRBJ2-5, with D possibly matching TRBD2 (6 bases). V was cut by 5 bases and J by 5 bases, with 18 bases left in between. Germline CDR1 is DFQATT and CDR2 is SNEGSKA (reference sequence). CDR3 length equals 14 residues. The CDR3 sequence is CSAGKGGLSETQYS. The CDR3 bases are TGCAGTGCTGGAAAGGGAGGACTATCGGAGACCCAGTACTCC.

This clone was seen many times. The chain combines TRBV6-4 with TRBJ2-7; D not resolved. Deletions cut 5 bases from V and 2 bases from J, with 10 bases between. CDR3 length equals 13 residues. Germline CDR1 MRHNA, CDR2 SNTAGT. CDR3: CASSPEAAYEQYF. CDR3 coding DNA: TGTGCCAGCAGTCCCGAAGCAGCCTACGAGCAGTACTTC.